This is a list of T cell receptor beta chains from one sample in a study of cytomegalovirus exposure and HLA in healthy donors. The assay was immunoSEQ multiplex PCR, and TCRdb's table has in-frame clones only and misses some. The top ten clones hold nearly 8.5% of a sample with about 120,000 clones, around 72% of them seen once. Sequencing was done on a sample of PBMCs. These receptors all stem from a woman aged 40-49 years in good health and CMV-seropositive. CDR3s include the opening cysteine and the closing phenylalanine or tryptophan. The D gene is left open where the match is weak. Clone size, where shown, is once, few, many, or a class for clones that have expanded.

>NA|TRBJ1-1|NA|TRBV15
CATSRDGGVNTEAFF
TGTGCCACCAGCAGAGATGGCGGTGTTAACACTGAAGCTTTCTTT
>NA|TRBJ1-2|few|TRBV4-1
CASSQALQDRENGYTF
TGCGCCAGCAGCCAGGCACTCCAGGACAGAGAAAATGGCTACACCTTC
>NA|TRBJ2-2|few|TRBV2
CASGGGAIRETGELFF
TGTGCCAGCGGAGGGGGGGCCATCCGGGAGACCGGGGAGCTGTTTTTT
>NA|TRBJ1-4|NA|TRBV9
CASSSVGGINEKLFF
TGTGCCAGCAGCAGTGTGGGCGGGATTAATGAAAAACTGTTTTTT
>NA|TRBJ1-1|NA|TRBV19
CASSQENTEAFF
TGTGCCAGTAGCCAGGAGAACACTGAAGCTTTCTTT
>TRBD2|TRBJ2-5|NA|TRBV9
CASSVGTSQETQYF
TGTGCCAGCAGCGTTGGGACTAGCCAAGAGACCCAGTACTTC
>NA|TRBJ1-2|NA|TRBV7-6
CASSSGGQYDRDGYTF
TGTGCCAGCAGCTCGGGAGGACAGTACGATAGAGATGGCTACACCTTC
>TRBD1|TRBJ2-7|NA|TRBV10-2
CASRWGQLYEQYF
TGCGCCAGCAGATGGGGACAGCTCTACGAGCAGTACTTC
>NA|TRBJ1-4|NA|TRBV6-6
CASSSQGGEKLFF
TGTGCCAGCAGTTCCCAAGGAGGCGAAAAACTGTTTTTT
>NA|TRBJ2-2|NA|TRBV2
CASSPRRARDTGELFF
TGTGCCAGCAGTCCCCGAAGAGCCAGGGACACCGGGGAGCTGTTTTTT
>NA|TRBJ2-3|once|TRBV10-3
CAITQDSNTDTQYF
TGTGCCATCACCCAGGACAGTAACACAGATACGCAGTATTTT
>TRBD1|TRBJ1-2|NA|TRBV6-4
CASSDGGTAYGYTF
TGTGCCAGCAGTGACGGTGGGACAGCTTATGGCTACACCTTC
>TRBD2|TRBJ2-7|NA|TRBV5-1
CASSPGGAEIGQYF
TGCGCCAGCAGTCCCGGGGGGGCCGAAATTGGGCAGTACTTC
>NA|TRBJ1-1|few|TRBV5-4
CASSGQGHSTEAFF
TGTGCCAGCAGCGGCCAGGGGCATAGCACTGAAGCTTTCTTT
>TRBD2|TRBJ2-1|NA|TRBV28
CASSLIFLSGGPSSYNEQFF
TGTGCCAGCAGTTTAATCTTTCTGAGCGGGGGTCCGAGCTCCTACAATGAGCAGTTCTTC
>TRBD2|TRBJ2-1|NA|TRBV5-1
CASSSSAGRYNEQFF
TGCGCCAGCAGCTCCTCAGCGGGACGGTACAATGAGCAGTTCTTC
>NA|TRBJ2-7|few|TRBV28
CASSPPRLEQYF
TGTGCCAGCAGTCCCCCCCGTCTCGAGCAGTACTTC
>NA|TRBJ2-3|few|TRBV5-5
CASSLRLFTDTQYF
TGTGCCAGCAGCCTCCGACTATTCACAGATACGCAGTATTTT
>NA|TRBJ1-2|once|TRBV7-2
CASSLGAGAGYGYTF
TGTGCCAGCAGCTTAGGTGCAGGAGCGGGCTATGGCTACACCTTC
>TRBD1|TRBJ1-4|NA|TRBV13
CASSFTRDRATNEKLFF
TGTGCCAGCAGCTTTACCCGGGACAGGGCGACTAATGAAAAACTGTTTTTT
>NA|TRBJ2-1|once|TRBV18
CASSPLTGGSYNEQFF
TGTGCCAGCTCACCATTGACAGGCGGTTCCTACAATGAGCAGTTCTTC
>NA|TRBJ1-4|NA|TRBV7-2
CASSPWGAEKLFF
TGTGCCAGCAGCCCATGGGGCGCTGAAAAACTGTTTTTT
>NA|TRBJ1-1|NA|TRBV5-4
CASSLGRRGGNTEAFF
TGTGCCAGCAGCTTGGGTCGCAGGGGTGGAAACACTGAAGCTTTCTTT
>NA|TRBJ2-2|NA|TRBV29-1
CSVGLGARRELFF
TGCAGCGTTGGTTTGGGGGCTCGGAGGGAGCTGTTTTTT
>TRBD1|TRBJ2-4|NA|TRBV4-3
CASSQGGTGDQNIQYF
TGCGCCAGCAGCCAAGGTGGGACAGGGGATCAAAACATTCAGTACTTC
>NA|TRBJ2-5|few|TRBV7-9
CASSLAPNQETQYF
TGTGCCAGCAGCTTAGCGCCTAACCAAGAGACCCAGTACTTC
>TRBD1|TRBJ2-7|NA|TRBV19
CASRAGTGGYYEQYF
TGTGCCAGTAGGGCCGGGACAGGGGGCTACTACGAGCAGTACTTC
>TRBD2|TRBJ2-3|once|TRBV7-6
CASSPRSGGNTDTQYF
TGTGCCAGCAGCCCCCGCTCGGGGGGTAACACAGATACGCAGTATTTT
>NA|TRBJ1-1|NA|TRBV7-3
CASSLQGNTEAFF
TGTGCCAGCAGCTTACAGGGGAACACTGAAGCTTTCTTT
>NA|TRBJ2-6|NA|TRBV6-5
CASSFALVANVLTF
TGTGCCAGCAGTTTTGCGTTAGTGGCCAACGTCCTGACTTTC
>NA|TRBJ2-7|once|TRBV27
CASSLNTAYEQYF
TGTGCCAGCAGTTTAAATACAGCCTACGAGCAGTACTTC
>TRBD1|TRBJ1-2|NA|TRBV4-2
CASSQPDRDRGGYTF
TGTGCCAGCAGCCAACCCGACAGGGATAGAGGAGGCTACACCTTC
>TRBD1|TRBJ2-1|NA|TRBV9
CASSLRDSSYNEQFF
TGTGCCAGCAGCTTAAGGGACAGCTCCTACAATGAGCAGTTCTTC
>NA|TRBJ1-1|once|TRBV14
CASSQSRVGTEAFF
TGTGCCAGCAGCCAATCCAGGGTGGGTACTGAAGCTTTCTTT
>TRBD1|TRBJ2-2|NA|TRBV18
CASSSRQGGTGELFF
TGTGCCAGCTCGTCCAGACAGGGTGGCACCGGGGAGCTGTTTTTT
>NA|TRBJ1-4|few|TRBV7-9
CASSLQGYGEKPFF
TGTGCCAGCAGCCTACAGGGTTATGGTGAAAAACCGTTTTTT